This TCR beta chain was retrieved from a study of tumor-infiltrating lymphocytes in localized non-small cell lung cancer. Overall study findings and caveats: Recurrence-free survival showed no association with tumor T-cell fraction.

Method: immunoSEQ multiplex PCR; TCRdb's copy keeps in-frame clones and lacks some. The sample lists around 9,500 clones; 60% to 80% were seen once. Details on this clone: Its antigen is unknown.

Germline values: CDR1 SNHLY, CDR2 FYNNEI. This CDR3 is built from 14 residues. Germline trimming cut 8 bases from V and 6 bases from J; bases unmatched to any gene: 7. Material: lung tumor tissue. The chain joins TRBV2 to TRBJ1-5; 10 bases fit TRBD1. The clonotype comes from a human donor with non-small cell lung cancer. DNA of the CDR3: TGTGCCAGCGGGCGACAGGGGGCCGGTCAGCCCCAGCATTTT. Translating gives CASGRQGAGQPQHF. Combining the CDR3 with reference TRBV2 and TRBJ1-5 gives the whole variable domain EPEVTQTPSHQVTQMGQEVILRCVPISNHLYFYWYRQILGQKVEFLVSFYNNEISEKSEIFDDQFSVERPDGSNFTLKIRSTKLEDSAMYFCASGRQGAGQPQHFGDGTRLSIL.